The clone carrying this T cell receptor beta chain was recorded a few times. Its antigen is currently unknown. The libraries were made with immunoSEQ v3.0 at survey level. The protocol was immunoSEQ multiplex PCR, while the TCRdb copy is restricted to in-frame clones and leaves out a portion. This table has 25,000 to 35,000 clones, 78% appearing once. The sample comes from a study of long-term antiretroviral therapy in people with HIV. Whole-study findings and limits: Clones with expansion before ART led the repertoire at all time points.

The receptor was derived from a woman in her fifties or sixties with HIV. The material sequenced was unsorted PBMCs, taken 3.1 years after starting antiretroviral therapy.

CDR3 nucleotide sequence: TGTGCCAGCACCGCGACAGGGACCAAAAACATTCAGTACTTC. Its translation: CASTATGTKNIQYF. The chain uses TRBV6-6 and TRBJ2-4; 7 bases match TRBD1. The CDR3 length is 14 residues. The J segment lost 2 bases and the V segment lost 7 bases, leaving 5 bases of the junction unmatched. Germline V gene data show CDR1 as MNHNY and CDR2 as SVGAGI (reference sequence).